This is a list of T cell receptor beta chains from one sample in a study of cytomegalovirus exposure and HLA in healthy donors. TCRdb's table, derived via immunoSEQ multiplex PCR, lists solely in-frame clones and lacks some. The sample carries 110,000 to 150,000 clones, approximately 77% recorded once. The sample consisted of PBMCs. Every receptor here comes from a woman aged 50 to 65 in good health and CMV-seronegative. Each CDR3 is given with its conserved first and last residue. The D gene is left open where the match is weak. Some rows have no size entry. The others give once, few or many, or a class for an expanded clone.

abundance	d_gene	v_gene	j_gene	CDR3nt	CDR3aa
-	-	TRBV5-4	TRBJ1-2	TGTGCCAGCAGCTTAAAGGAGGAACCGAACTATGGCTACACCTTC	CASSLKEEPNYGYTF
-	TRBD1	TRBV18	TRBJ1-6	TGTGCCAGCTCACTTCCTATGGGACAGGGCCTCCTGCGGGCCCTCCACTTT	CASSLPMGQGLLRALHF
-	TRBD2	TRBV19	TRBJ2-3	TGTGCCAGTACGGCGGGGGGGCCAACAGATACGCAGTATTTT	CASTAGGPTDTQYF
-	TRBD2	TRBV10-3	TRBJ2-2	TGTGCCATCTCGCCTAGCGGGGGGAACACCGGGGAGCTGTTTTTT	CAISPSGGNTGELFF
-	TRBD1	TRBV9	TRBJ2-1	TGTGCCAGCAGCCCTCGGGACAGGTTCAATGAGCAGTTCTTC	CASSPRDRFNEQFF
few	-	TRBV6-5	TRBJ2-1	TGTGCCAGCAGTTCTCACGGGATCTACAATGAGCAGTTCTTC	CASSSHGIYNEQFF
-	-	TRBV7-9	TRBJ1-5	TGTGCCAGCAGGATATCGCGGGATACTAATAGCAATCAGCCCCAGCATTTT	CASRISRDTNSNQPQHF
-	TRBD2	TRBV30	TRBJ2-3	TGTGCCTGGAGTGTCAGAGCGGGGGGGCCGGAGCCGCAGTATTTT	CAWSVRAGGPEPQYF
-	TRBD2	TRBV19	TRBJ2-5	TGTGCCAGTAGTATAGGGACTAGCGGGGGTCAAGAGACCCAGTACTTC	CASSIGTSGGQETQYF
-	TRBD1	TRBV14	TRBJ1-6	TGTGCCAGCAGCCGGACAGGGCCAAGCGGTTCACCCCTCCACTTT	CASSRTGPSGSPLHF
-	TRBD1	TRBV28	TRBJ2-3	TGTGCCAGCAGACCCCGGGACAGAGCCACGTATACGCAGTATTTT	CASRPRDRATYTQYF
-	TRBD1	TRBV5-1	TRBJ1-1	TGCGCCAGCAGCTTACAGGGGGCAAACACTGAAGCTTTCTTT	CASSLQGANTEAFF
-	-	TRBV7-2	TRBJ2-1	TGTGCCAGCAGCATTCCACCTAGGAATGAGCAGTTCTTC	CASSIPPRNEQFF
-	TRBD1	TRBV6-4	TRBJ1-2	TGTGCCAGCAGTCTGACAGGGGCCAAGGGTGGCTACACCTTC	CASSLTGAKGGYTF
-	TRBD2	TRBV7-6	TRBJ2-1	TGTGCCAGCAGCTTTAGCGGGGGGGCCTACAATGAGCAGTTCTTC	CASSFSGGAYNEQFF
-	TRBD1	TRBV29-1	TRBJ1-2	TGCAGCGTCACGGGACAGGGGTGTGGCTACACCTTC	CSVTGQGCGYTF
-	TRBD1	TRBV5-4	TRBJ2-7	TGTGCCAGCAGACAGGACAGGGGCCCCTACGAGCAGTACTTC	CASRQDRGPYEQYF
-	-	TRBV11-2	TRBJ1-1	TGTGCCAGCAGCACCGACATCGGTCTGAAAGCTTTCTTT	CASSTDIGLKAFF
-	-	TRBV9	TRBJ2-5	TGTGCCAGCAGCGTAGACCCAGGAGAGACCCAGTACTTC	CASSVDPGETQYF
-	-	TRBV7-2	TRBJ2-7	TGTGCCAGCAGCTTGAACAGCTACTACGAGCAGTACTTC	CASSLNSYYEQYF
-	-	TRBV18	TRBJ2-5	TGTGCCAGCGAACCCCCAGGGCCTGAGAGGGAGACCCAGTACTTC	CASEPPGPERETQYF
few	TRBD1	TRBV7-8	TRBJ2-4	TGTGCCAGCAGCTTAAGGCAGGGGGCCGGTGAGAAAAACATTCAGTACTTC	CASSLRQGAGEKNIQYF
-	-	TRBV7-2	TRBJ1-2	TGTGCCAGCAGCTTAGATGTCCAGGCTCGTTCCTATGGCTACACCTTC	CASSLDVQARSYGYTF
-	-	TRBV29-1	TRBJ2-7	TGCAGCGTTGAGGGGGGTGATGGGGACAGCTCCTACGAGCAGTACTTC	CSVEGGDGDSSYEQYF